A selection of T cell receptor beta chains follows, all from one sample in a study of PD-L1 blockade in urothelial cancer. The table came from immunoSEQ multiplex PCR; TCRdb's copy has only in-frame clones and leaves some out. This repertoire shows 56,000 or so clones, about 82% found once; its top ten account for less than 3%. The starting material was PBMCs, obtained around atezolizumab (anti-PD-L1) treatment. These TCRs come from a man between 45 and 60 years old with urothelial cancer. CDR3s include the opening cysteine and the closing phenylalanine or tryptophan. D genes are given only for firm matches. Clone sizes are given selectively: once, few, many, or a class where the clone is expanded.

d_gene: TRBD2
abundance: -
v_gene: TRBV6-5
j_gene: TRBJ2-2
CDR3nt: TGTGCCAGCGGACCACTAGCGGGAAACACCGGGGAGCTGTTTTTT
CDR3aa: CASGPLAGNTGELFF

d_gene: -
abundance: -
v_gene: TRBV28
j_gene: TRBJ1-1
CDR3nt: TGTGCCAGCAGCAAATTAACAGGACCCTTGAACACTGAAGCTTTCTTT
CDR3aa: CASSKLTGPLNTEAFF

d_gene: TRBD1
abundance: few
v_gene: TRBV28
j_gene: TRBJ2-7
CDR3nt: TGTGCCAGCAGCCAACTATGGACAGGGGGCGAGCAGTACTTC
CDR3aa: CASSQLWTGGEQYF

d_gene: -
abundance: many
v_gene: TRBV6-1
j_gene: TRBJ2-1
CDR3nt: TGTGCCAGCAGTGAAGCCCCTTCTTCCGGCAATGAGCAGTTCTTC
CDR3aa: CASSEAPSSGNEQFF

d_gene: TRBD1
abundance: -
v_gene: TRBV11-3
j_gene: TRBJ2-5
CDR3nt: TGTGCCAGCAGTTATGACAGGGACGAGACCCAGTACTTC
CDR3aa: CASSYDRDETQYF

d_gene: TRBD1
abundance: -
v_gene: TRBV6-1
j_gene: TRBJ2-1
CDR3nt: TGTGCCAGCAGTGAAGGCAGGGGGCACTACAATGAGCAGTTCTTC
CDR3aa: CASSEGRGHYNEQFF

d_gene: TRBD2
abundance: -
v_gene: TRBV9
j_gene: TRBJ2-5
CDR3nt: TGTGCCAGCAGCGTAGCGACTAGCGGGAGTGGAGAGACCCAGTACTTC
CDR3aa: CASSVATSGSGETQYF

d_gene: -
abundance: -
v_gene: TRBV27
j_gene: TRBJ1-3
CDR3nt: TGTGCCAGTCGTCAGGGTTCTGGAAACACCATATATTTT
CDR3aa: CASRQGSGNTIYF

d_gene: -
abundance: once
v_gene: TRBV23-1
j_gene: TRBJ1-6
CDR3nt: TGCGCCAGCAGGGCTAGCTCCTATAATTCACCCCTCCACTTT
CDR3aa: CASRASSYNSPLHF

d_gene: -
abundance: -
v_gene: TRBV5-6
j_gene: TRBJ2-4
CDR3nt: TGTGCCAGCAGCTTTCGAACAGGGACAAAAAACATTCAGTACTTC
CDR3aa: CASSFRTGTKNIQYF

d_gene: -
abundance: -
v_gene: TRBV2
j_gene: TRBJ2-2
CDR3nt: TGTGCCAGCAGTGAAGCCGGGACACTAAACACCGGGGAGCTGTTTTTT
CDR3aa: CASSEAGTLNTGELFF

d_gene: TRBD1
abundance: -
v_gene: TRBV5-5
j_gene: TRBJ1-5
CDR3nt: TGTGCCAGCGCCGACAGGGTAAGCCAGCCCCAGCATTTT
CDR3aa: CASADRVSQPQHF

d_gene: -
abundance: -
v_gene: TRBV5-1
j_gene: TRBJ1-1
CDR3nt: TGCGCCAGCACCGATGCTCAGATGAACACTGAAGCTTTCTTT
CDR3aa: CASTDAQMNTEAFF

d_gene: -
abundance: -
v_gene: TRBV6-6
j_gene: TRBJ1-2
CDR3nt: TGTGCCAGCAGTTCCTCGACAGCCTACGGCTATGGCTACACCTTC
CDR3aa: CASSSSTAYGYGYTF

d_gene: -
abundance: -
v_gene: TRBV27
j_gene: TRBJ2-3
CDR3nt: TGTGCCAGCAGTTTAGGTGGGAGCGCAGATACGCAGTATTTT
CDR3aa: CASSLGGSADTQYF

d_gene: -
abundance: few
v_gene: TRBV6-5
j_gene: TRBJ1-6
CDR3nt: TGTGCCAGCAGTTACGGGCACAATCCCTATAATTCACCCCTCCACTTT
CDR3aa: CASSYGHNPYNSPLHF

d_gene: -
abundance: once
v_gene: TRBV7-6
j_gene: TRBJ2-7
CDR3nt: TGTGCCAGCAGCTTAGGGGCTGCTAGCCCCGACGAGCAGTACTTC
CDR3aa: CASSLGAASPDEQYF

d_gene: -
abundance: -
v_gene: TRBV18
j_gene: TRBJ2-7
CDR3nt: TGTGCCAGCTCAACAAGGGCGGGTACGTCCCTACAAACCCCCTACGAGCAGTACTTC
CDR3aa: CASSTRAGTSLQTPYEQYF

d_gene: -
abundance: -
v_gene: TRBV2
j_gene: TRBJ1-6
CDR3nt: TGTGCCAGCAGTTATCCGGGACTCAATTCACCCCTCCACTTT
CDR3aa: CASSYPGLNSPLHF

d_gene: TRBD2
abundance: -
v_gene: TRBV6-6
j_gene: TRBJ2-7
CDR3nt: TGTGCCAGCAGACCTGGGACTAGCGGGAGAAGGCAGTACTTC
CDR3aa: CASRPGTSGRRQYF

d_gene: -
abundance: -
v_gene: TRBV2
j_gene: TRBJ2-5
CDR3nt: TGTGCCAGCACCCCAGGGCAAGAGACCCAGTACTTC
CDR3aa: CASTPGQETQYF

d_gene: TRBD1
abundance: once
v_gene: TRBV28
j_gene: TRBJ1-1
CDR3nt: TGTGCCAGCAGGCCGCGGGACAGGCACACTGAAGCTTTCTTT
CDR3aa: CASRPRDRHTEAFF

d_gene: -
abundance: -
v_gene: TRBV11-2
j_gene: TRBJ2-2
CDR3nt: TGTGCCAGCAGCTCCGGAGCCCAAGTCACCGGGGAGCTGTTTTTT
CDR3aa: CASSSGAQVTGELFF

d_gene: TRBD1
abundance: -
v_gene: TRBV30
j_gene: TRBJ1-1
CDR3nt: TGTGCCTGGAGACCGGACAGGATGAACACTGAAGCTTTCTTT
CDR3aa: CAWRPDRMNTEAFF

d_gene: TRBD1
abundance: -
v_gene: TRBV6-5
j_gene: TRBJ1-1
CDR3nt: TGTGCCAGCAGTGCTTCAGGGGGTCTAGGCACTGAAGCTTTCTTT
CDR3aa: CASSASGGLGTEAFF

d_gene: TRBD1
abundance: -
v_gene: TRBV28
j_gene: TRBJ1-6
CDR3nt: TGTGCCAGCAGATCGTACAGGGGACGGAATTCACCCCTCCACTTT
CDR3aa: CASRSYRGRNSPLHF

d_gene: TRBD1
abundance: -
v_gene: TRBV2
j_gene: TRBJ1-4
CDR3nt: TGTGCCGGCCGGGACAGGGTTGTTGAAAAACTGTTTTTT
CDR3aa: CAGRDRVVEKLFF

d_gene: -
abundance: -
v_gene: TRBV5-6
j_gene: TRBJ1-1
CDR3nt: TGTGCCAGCAGCTACACTATGGGTGAAGCTTTCTTT
CDR3aa: CASSYTMGEAFF

d_gene: -
abundance: -
v_gene: TRBV19
j_gene: TRBJ2-3
CDR3nt: TGTGCCAGTAGTATGGCGGGCAGGGGTACGCAGTATTTT
CDR3aa: CASSMAGRGTQYF

d_gene: -
abundance: -
v_gene: TRBV6-6
j_gene: TRBJ2-7
CDR3nt: TGTGCCAGCAGTTACGATACAAGGATCAACCGCGGGCAGTACTTC
CDR3aa: CASSYDTRINRGQYF

d_gene: TRBD1
abundance: -
v_gene: TRBV19
j_gene: TRBJ2-6
CDR3nt: TGTGCCAGTGATCGCCCGGGACAGGGAGCTGGGGCCAACGTCCTGACTTTC
CDR3aa: CASDRPGQGAGANVLTF

d_gene: TRBD2
abundance: -
v_gene: TRBV5-1
j_gene: TRBJ2-7
CDR3nt: TGCGCCAGCAGCACGGGGACTAGCGGCGAGCAGTACTTC
CDR3aa: CASSTGTSGEQYF

d_gene: TRBD2
abundance: -
v_gene: TRBV10-3
j_gene: TRBJ2-2
CDR3nt: TGTGCCATCGCTGGGGCTAGCGGGCCGAACACCGGGGAGCTGTTTTTT
CDR3aa: CAIAGASGPNTGELFF

d_gene: TRBD1
abundance: -
v_gene: TRBV28
j_gene: TRBJ1-5
CDR3nt: TGTGCCAGCAGTTCGGGACAGAAAGGAAATCAGCCCCAGCATTTT
CDR3aa: CASSSGQKGNQPQHF

d_gene: -
abundance: -
v_gene: TRBV11-2
j_gene: TRBJ1-2
CDR3nt: TGTGCCAGCAGCTTAGGGGGGCAGGCCCTTCACGGCTACACCTTC
CDR3aa: CASSLGGQALHGYTF

d_gene: -
abundance: few
v_gene: TRBV5-6
j_gene: TRBJ1-4
CDR3nt: TGTGCCAGTAGCCCGGGACTTACTTGGAGAGAAAAACTGTTTTTT
CDR3aa: CASSPGLTWREKLFF

d_gene: -
abundance: -
v_gene: TRBV29-1
j_gene: TRBJ1-2
CDR3nt: TGCAGCGTTGCTGATTTGGGGGGATATGGGGGCTACACCTTC
CDR3aa: CSVADLGGYGGYTF

d_gene: -
abundance: -
v_gene: TRBV15
j_gene: TRBJ1-5
CDR3nt: TGTGCCACCAGCAGAGAGGGGGAGGGCAATCAGCCCCAGCATTTT
CDR3aa: CATSREGEGNQPQHF

d_gene: -
abundance: -
v_gene: TRBV28
j_gene: TRBJ2-2
CDR3nt: TGTGCCAGCAGTTTATCGGGACACTACACCGGGGAGCTGTTTTTT
CDR3aa: CASSLSGHYTGELFF

d_gene: -
abundance: -
v_gene: TRBV5-1
j_gene: TRBJ1-3
CDR3nt: TGCGCCAGCAGACTCAGTAAGGACACGATCTCTGGAAACACCATATATTTT
CDR3aa: CASRLSKDTISGNTIYF

d_gene: -
abundance: -
v_gene: TRBV19
j_gene: TRBJ1-5
CDR3nt: TGTGCCAGTAGTATCTCAGTAGGTTTTGGGCCAGGTTATAGCAATCAGCCCCAGCATTTT
CDR3aa: CASSISVGFGPGYSNQPQHF

d_gene: -
abundance: -
v_gene: TRBV18
j_gene: TRBJ1-1
CDR3nt: TGTGCCAGCTCACCACTGTCAGGGGAAGCTTTCTTT
CDR3aa: CASSPLSGEAFF

d_gene: TRBD1
abundance: -
v_gene: TRBV30
j_gene: TRBJ1-2
CDR3nt: TGTGCCTACCAGGGCGGACAGGCCTATGGCTACACCTTC
CDR3aa: CAYQGGQAYGYTF

d_gene: TRBD2
abundance: -
v_gene: TRBV6-6
j_gene: TRBJ2-1
CDR3nt: TGTGCCAGCAGTTACAAGGAGCGGGAGACGGATGAGCAGTTCTTC
CDR3aa: CASSYKERETDEQFF

d_gene: TRBD2
abundance: -
v_gene: TRBV6-6
j_gene: TRBJ2-7
CDR3nt: TGTGCCAGCAGTGAGAGCGGGACGAGCTCCTACGAGCAGTACTTC
CDR3aa: CASSESGTSSYEQYF

d_gene: TRBD2
abundance: -
v_gene: TRBV5-5
j_gene: TRBJ2-1
CDR3nt: TGTGCCAGCAGCCTGAGGACTAGCGGCTACAATGAGCAGTTCTTC
CDR3aa: CASSLRTSGYNEQFF

d_gene: -
abundance: -
v_gene: TRBV7-2
j_gene: TRBJ1-5
CDR3nt: TGTGCCAGCAGCTCCCTGCAGGGAGGTAGTAATCAGCCCCAGCATTTT
CDR3aa: CASSSLQGGSNQPQHF

d_gene: -
abundance: -
v_gene: TRBV9
j_gene: TRBJ2-5
CDR3nt: TGTGCCAGTTCGTCGACAGGACTGCAAGAGACCCAGTACTTC
CDR3aa: CASSSTGLQETQYF

d_gene: TRBD1
abundance: few
v_gene: TRBV2
j_gene: TRBJ2-5
CDR3nt: TGTGCCAGCAGTCAGGGGGCGGGAGAGACCCAGTACTTC
CDR3aa: CASSQGAGETQYF